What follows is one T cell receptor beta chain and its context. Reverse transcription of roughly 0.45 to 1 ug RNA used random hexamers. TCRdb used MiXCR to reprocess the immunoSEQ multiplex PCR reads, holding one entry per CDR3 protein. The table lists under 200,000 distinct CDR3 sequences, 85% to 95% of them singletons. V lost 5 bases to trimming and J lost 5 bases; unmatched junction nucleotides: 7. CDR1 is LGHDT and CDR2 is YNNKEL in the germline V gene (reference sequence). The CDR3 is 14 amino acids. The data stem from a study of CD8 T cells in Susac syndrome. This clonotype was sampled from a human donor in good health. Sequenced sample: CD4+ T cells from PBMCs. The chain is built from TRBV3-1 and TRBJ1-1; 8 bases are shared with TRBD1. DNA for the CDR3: TGTGCCAGCAGCTCAACCAGGGGGCGGACTGAAGCTTTCTTT. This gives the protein CASSSTRGRTEAFF.